The next 20 T cell receptor beta chains were all read from a single sample in a study of blood T cell repertoires in COVID-19 (TCRdb year 2020). Library prep was done by the immunoSEQ multiplex PCR assay. Entries here come from immuneACCESS through TCRdb and include only in-frame sequences with V and J called. Some clones fail to appear in such tables; in the studies checked, an unresolved V gene covers under half of the shortfall, and the cause of the remainder is unknown. The sample yields about 280,000 clones; nearly 90% were counted once. The ten largest clones represent around 10% of the sample. Input material: peripheral blood. The receptors here all came from a woman in her 30s with COVID-19, enrolled during active disease.

The chain joins TRBV27 to TRBJ1-2, with 12 bases that match TRBD1. Germline CDR1 is MNHEY and CDR2 is SMNVEV (reference sequence). V dropped 0 bases and J dropped 8; count of bases not matched to a gene: 1. CDR3 length: 14 residues. CDR3 sequence: CASSLSGQGAGYTF. The CDR3, as DNA: TGTGCCAGCAGTTTATCGGGACAGGGGGCGGGCTACACCTTC.

V is TRBV19 and J is TRBJ1-6, with D uncertain. Germline V gene sequence: CDR1 LNHDA, CDR2 SQIVND (reference sequence). Trimming took off 1 base at V and 6 bases at J, with 10 bases between the two ends. The CDR3 length is 15 residues. In DNA, the CDR3 is TGTGCCAGTAGTATAGTGTCAGGTGTTAATTCACCCCTCCACTTT. Its protein is CASSIVSGVNSPLHF.

The rearrangement joins TRBV5-5 to TRBJ1-6, with 9 bases matching TRBD1. V shed 2 bases and J 7 bases; nucleotides not matched to a gene: 4. This CDR3 has 15 residues. CDR1 and CDR2 from the germline V gene are SGHKS and YYEKEE (reference sequence). CDR3 bases: TGTGCCAGCAGCTTTACCACAGGGGGCAATTCACCCCTCCACTTT. Its translation: CASSFTTGGNSPLHF.

The chain combines TRBV9 with TRBJ1-6, with D unclear. Germline CDR1 reads SGDLS; CDR2 reads YYNGEE. Trimming stripped 3 bases from V and 7 bases from J, with 17 bases between. The CDR3 is 16 amino acids. CDR3 bases: TGTGCCAGCAGCGCCTCCGCGAGCCGGGAGAATTCACCCCTCCACTTT. Amino acids: CASSASASRENSPLHF.

Worth noting for this clone: Distinct nucleotide sequences in the sample also encode this CDR3. V and J are TRBV15 and TRBJ2-3, with 9 positions matching TRBD2. This CDR3 is 15 amino acids long. CDR1 and CDR2 from the germline V gene are LNHNV and YYDKDF (reference sequence). The J segment lost 1 base and the V segment lost 1 base, leaving 0 bases of the junction unmatched. The CDR3 protein is CATSRASGGTDTQYF. The CDR3 DNA reads as TGTGCCACCAGCAGAGCTAGCGGGGGCACAGATACGCAGTATTTT. The entire variable domain, with the rest obtained from reference TRBV15 and TRBJ2-3, is as follows: DAMVIQNPRYQVTQFGKPVTLSCSQTLNHNVMYWYQQKSSQAPKLLFHYYDKDFNNEADTPDNFQSRRPNTSFCFLDIRSPGLGDTAMYLCATSRASGGTDTQYFGPGTRLTVL.

The chain couples TRBV18 to TRBJ1-2; D possibly corresponds to TRBD1 (6 bases). V lost 2 bases and J 4 bases, leaving 11 bases between the germline ends. The CDR3 runs to 14 residues. The germline V gene has CDR1 KGHSH and CDR2 LQKENI. CDR3 in DNA: TGTGCCAGCTCACCAGATACAGGGTTCTATGGCTACACCTTC. Translated, it gives CASSPDTGFYGYTF.

The chain uses TRBV9 and TRBJ1-2, with TRBD1 matching 11 bases. The V segment lost 3 bases and the J segment 6 bases; nucleotides outside the gene matches: 4. This CDR3 comprises 14 residues. Germline CDR1 and CDR2: SGDLS and YYNGEE. The CDR3 sequence is CASSEGTGGNGYTF. The CDR3 DNA reads as TGTGCCAGCAGCGAGGGGACAGGGGGAAATGGCTACACCTTC.

DNA of the CDR3: TGTGCCAGCTCACCAGGTGACAGACCCTACGAGCAGTACTTC. It translates to CASSPGDRPYEQYF. This chain uses TRBV18 with TRBJ2-7; D possibly corresponds to TRBD1 (5 bases). The V gene lost 2 bases and the J gene lost 2 bases, with 10 bases spanning the gap. The CDR3 extends over 14 amino acids. Germline V gives CDR1 KGHSH, CDR2 LQKENI.

The chain carries TRBV9 and TRBJ2-1, with 10 bases fitting TRBD2. The J segment lost 4 bases and the V segment lost 2 bases, leaving 3 bases of the junction unmatched. The CDR3 extends over 15 amino acids. Per the germline V gene, CDR1 is SGDLS and CDR2 is YYNGEE. Here the CDR3 reads CASSVTSGIYNEQFF. DNA of the CDR3: TGTGCCAGCAGCGTCACTAGCGGGATATACAATGAGCAGTTCTTC.

The rearrangement joins TRBV5-8 to TRBJ1-1; D perhaps matches TRBD1 (6 bases). V lost 4 bases and J 3 bases, leaving 7 bases between the germline ends. The CDR3 sequence is 12 residues long. CDR1 is SGHTS and CDR2 is YDEGEE in the germline V gene. The CDR3 protein is CASSTGYTEAFF. For the CDR3, the DNA is TGTGCCAGCAGCACAGGGTACACTGAAGCTTTCTTT.

This chain links TRBV5-4 with TRBJ1-1; D not resolved. Germline V lookup: CDR1 SGHNT, CDR2 YYREEE (reference sequence). Trimming cost V 1 base and J 0 bases, with 10 bases left between them. This CDR3 has 15 residues. CDR3 in amino acids: CASSLRDIMNTEAFF. For the CDR3, the DNA is TGTGCCAGCAGCTTGCGGGATATTATGAACACTGAAGCTTTCTTT. Full variable domain (rest looked up from reference TRBV5-4 and TRBJ1-1): ETGVTQSPTHLIKTRGQQVTLRCSSQSGHNTVSWYQQALGQGPQFIFQYYREEENGRGNFPPRFSGLQFPNYSSELNVNALELDDSALYLCASSLRDIMNTEAFFGQGTRLTVV.

The chain joins TRBV28 to TRBJ2-7, with a possible D match to TRBD1 (5 bases). V lost 2 bases and J lost 5, with 13 bases in between. CDR1 is MDHEN and CDR2 is SYDVKM in the germline V gene. This CDR3 has 14 residues. CDR3 region: CASSLRGTVDEQYF. In DNA, the CDR3 is TGTGCCAGCAGTTTAAGGGGTACGGTGGACGAGCAGTACTTC.

This clone was seen once. The same CDR3 can be traced to other DNA sequences in this sample. J is TRBJ2-2 and V is TRBV27; tentatively, D is TRBD2 (5 bases). Germline CDR1 reads MNHEY; CDR2 reads SMNVEV (reference sequence). The CDR3 has 13 residues. Trimming took off 3 bases at V and 5 bases at J, with 7 bases between the two ends. The CDR3 nucleotides are TGTGCCAGCAGTTTTACGGGGACCGGGGAGCTGTTTTTT. This encodes CASSFTGTGELFF.

The chain employs TRBV18 and TRBJ1-1; TRBD1 is a possible D gene (5 bases). Germline CDR1 is KGHSH and CDR2 is LQKENI. Between the trimmed V and J ends, which lost 0 bases and 6 bases, there was a span of 14 bases. The CDR3 runs to 15 residues. The CDR3, as DNA: TGTGCCAGCTCACCACCAAGGGGAGGAGGAGCTGAAGCTTTCTTT. Protein: CASSPPRGGGAEAFF.

The rearrangement joins TRBV28 to TRBJ1-2; D is unresolved. V lost 8 bases and J lost 8, with 24 bases in between. CDR1 is MDHEN, CDR2 SYDVKM, per germline. CDR3 length: 15 amino acids. The CDR3 DNA sequence: TGTGCCAGCTATACCCCCAAGGCGGGGTTCGAAGGCTACACCTTC. Translating gives CASYTPKAGFEGYTF.

The rearrangement uses TRBV19 and TRBJ2-1, with TRBD2 matching 10 bases. This CDR3 is built from 16 residues. V lost 1 base and J lost 3; bases outside the gene matches: 3. Germline V gene sequence: CDR1 LNHDA, CDR2 SQIVND (reference sequence). The CDR3 DNA is TGTGCCAGTAGTATAGGACTAGCGGGCTTCTACAATGAGCAGTTCTTC. Residues: CASSIGLAGFYNEQFF.

About this clone itself: The junction differs from germline at one of its ends, possibly a read error. The V call is TRBV28, the J call TRBJ2-5; D is unclear. Per the germline V gene, CDR1 is MDHEN and CDR2 is SYDVKM. This CDR3 contains 14 residues. CDR3 nucleotides: TGTGCCAGTAGTTTTGTCCGGGTTAAAGAGACCCAGTACTTC. Protein sequence: CASSFVRVKETQYF. The whole variable domain, remainder taken from reference TRBV28 and TRBJ2-5, is DVKVTQSSRYLVKRTGEKVFLECVQDMDHENMFWYRQDPGLGLRLIYFSYDVKMKEKGDIPEGYSVSREKKERFSLILESASTNQTSMYLCASSFVRVKETQYFGPGTRLLVL.

The V gene is TRBV18, the J gene TRBJ2-2; TRBD2 matches 7 bases. CDR3 length equals 14 residues. Germline V gene lookup returns CDR1 KGHSH and CDR2 LQKENI. The V segment lost 8 bases and the J segment 5 bases; nucleotides outside the gene matches: 8. CDR3 sequence reads: CASPRLAGTGELFF. CDR3 nucleotide sequence: TGTGCCAGCCCCAGACTAGCTGGTACCGGGGAGCTGTTTTTT.

V is TRBV11-2 and J is TRBJ2-7; no definite D call. CDR3 size: 14 residues. Trimming removed 0 bases from V and 3 bases from J, with 9 bases in between. Germline values: CDR1 SGHAT, CDR2 FQNNGV. The DNA of the CDR3 is TGTGCCAGCAGCTTAGATCCCGTCCTCTACGAGCAGTACTTC. Translating gives CASSLDPVLYEQYF. Based on the CDR3 plus reference TRBV11-2 and TRBJ2-7, the full variable domain is EAGVAQSPRYKIIEKRQSVAFWCNPISGHATLYWYQQILGQGPKLLIQFQNNGVVDDSQLPKDRFSAERLKGVDSTLKIQPAKLEDSAVYLCASSLDPVLYEQYFGPGTRLTVT.

The V call is TRBV3-1 (or the pseudogene TRBV3-2), the J call TRBJ2-1; a possible D gene is TRBD2 (6 bases). The CDR3 has 16 residues. V was cut by 0 bases and J by 7 bases, with 16 bases left in between. Germline V gene data show CDR1 as LGHDT and CDR2 as YNNKEL (reference sequence). CDR3 region: CASSQEEPLSGNEQFF. In DNA form, the CDR3 reads TGTGCCAGCAGCCAAGAAGAGCCCCTGAGCGGGAATGAGCAGTTCTTC.